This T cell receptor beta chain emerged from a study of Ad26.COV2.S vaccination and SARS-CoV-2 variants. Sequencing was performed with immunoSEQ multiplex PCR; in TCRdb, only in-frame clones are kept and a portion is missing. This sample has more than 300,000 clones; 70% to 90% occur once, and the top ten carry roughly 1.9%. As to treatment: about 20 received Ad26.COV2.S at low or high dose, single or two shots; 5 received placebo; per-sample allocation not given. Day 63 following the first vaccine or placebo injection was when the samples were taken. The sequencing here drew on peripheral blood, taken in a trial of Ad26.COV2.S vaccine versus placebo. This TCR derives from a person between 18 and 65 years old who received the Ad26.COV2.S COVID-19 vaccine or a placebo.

The CDR3 bases are TGTGCCAGCAGCTCTAATGGGGCAGGACCCTACGAGCAGTACTTC. This encodes CASSSNGAGPYEQYF. This chain uses TRBV6-5 with TRBJ2-7, with TRBD1 as a possible D gene (5 bases). Trimming removed 6 bases at V and 2 bases at J, with 17 bases between. Germline loops: CDR1 MNHEY, CDR2 SVGAGI. The CDR3 totals 15 residues.